This TCR beta chain was profiled in a study of blood T cell repertoires in COVID-19. As for the study in general: Some COVID-19 samples were acute and others convalescent; all came from the United States, Italy and Spain. In each case, the material was cDNA or gDNA derived from T cells, B-cell-depleted T cells, or PBMCs.

This table comes from immunoSEQ multiplex PCR, and its TCRdb copy is limited to in-frame clones, with some not included. The data contain approximately 450,000 clones, around 91% of them singletons. The CDR3 totals 13 residues. Trimming removed 5 bases at V and 0 bases at J, with 7 bases between. Germline-derived CDR1 and CDR2 are MNHEY and SMNVEV (reference sequence). Clinical history reported by participants formed the basis on which cohorts were assigned. This clone was seen once. This clonotype was obtained from a man aged 25-40 years who had recovered from COVID-19. The specimen sequenced was PBMCs or T cells enriched from blood (not recorded which). J is TRBJ1-2 and V is TRBV27; D might be TRBD1 (5 bases). The CDR3 loop is CASSLTANYGYTF. The CDR3 DNA is TGTGCCAGCAGTCTGACAGCTAACTATGGCTACACCTTC.